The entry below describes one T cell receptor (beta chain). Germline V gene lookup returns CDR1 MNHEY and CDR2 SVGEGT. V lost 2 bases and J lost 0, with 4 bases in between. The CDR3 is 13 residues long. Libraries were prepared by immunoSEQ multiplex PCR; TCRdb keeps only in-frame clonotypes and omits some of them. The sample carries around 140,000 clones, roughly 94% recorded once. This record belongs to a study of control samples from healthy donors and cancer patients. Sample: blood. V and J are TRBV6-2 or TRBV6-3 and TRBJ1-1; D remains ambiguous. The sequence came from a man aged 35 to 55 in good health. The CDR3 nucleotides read TGTGCCAGCAGTTACGGAATGAACACTGAAGCTTTCTTT. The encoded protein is CASSYGMNTEAFF.